The 23 T cell receptor beta chains below were found in one sample sequenced in a study of OX40 agonist ivuxolimab in advanced cancers. Only in-frame clones appear in the TCRdb table, and some are missing; sequencing was by immunoSEQ multiplex PCR. The data contain 20,000 or so clones, roughly 87% of them singletons. The specimen comprised CD4+ or CD8+ T cells sorted from blood, sampled in a trial of the OX40 agonist ivuxolimab. The receptors here all came from an adult with an advanced solid tumor such as melanoma, head and neck, liver or kidney cancer.

The J gene is TRBJ2-1, the V gene TRBV29-1; D not resolved. The germline gives CDR1 SQVTM, CDR2 ANQGSEA. This CDR3 has 13 residues. Deletions cut 5 bases from V and 0 bases from J, with 8 bases between. CDR3 nucleotides: TGCAGCGTTAGGACCCTCTCCTACAATGAGCAGTTCTTC. Protein: CSVRTLSYNEQFF.

This rearrangement joins TRBV6-5 to TRBJ2-5; TRBD1 might be the D (6 bases). The CDR3 has 14 amino acids. The V end was cut by 6 bases, the J end by 2 bases, with 13 bases between. Germline V lookup: CDR1 MNHEY, CDR2 SVGAGI. The chain's CDR3 is CASRTWTEQETQYF. CDR3 nucleotide sequence: TGTGCCAGCAGGACCTGGACAGAACAAGAGACCCAGTACTTC.

In the case of this clone: One end of the junction is discordant with germline, which a read error may explain. V and J are TRBV7-7 and TRBJ2-1; tentatively, D is TRBD1 or TRBD2 (5 bases each). Germline assignment: CDR1 SSHAT and CDR2 FNYEAQ (reference sequence). This CDR3 contains 13 residues. The CDR3 sequence is CASSRRGDNEQFF. For the CDR3, the DNA is TGTGCTAGCAGCCGTAGGGGAGACAATGAGCAGTTCTTC.

The V call is TRBV19, the J call TRBJ2-1, with a weak D call TRBD2 (7 bases). Germline-derived CDR1 and CDR2 are LNHDA and SQIVND (reference sequence). The V end was cut by 4 bases, the J end by 1 base, with 11 bases between. The CDR3 extends over 15 amino acids. DNA of the CDR3: TGTGCCAGTAGTACTAAGGGGGGGTCCTACAATGAGCAGTTCTTC. Its translation: CASSTKGGSYNEQFF.

The chain joins TRBV27 to TRBJ2-1; 10 bases are shared with TRBD2. The germline V gene has CDR1 MNHEY and CDR2 SMNVEV (reference sequence). The trim removed 5 bases at V and 16 bases at J, leaving 17 bases unmatched. CDR3 length equals 15 residues. In DNA, the CDR3 is TGTGCCAGCAGTCAATTGATGGGGCTAGCGGGAGTAGAATTCTTC. Protein sequence: CASSQLMGLAGVEFF.

The V and J genes are TRBV5-1 and TRBJ2-7; TRBD2 matches at 14 bases. After removal of 3 bases from V and 4 bases from J, the junction contained 9 bases not matched to a gene. The germline V gene encodes CDR1 SGHRS and CDR2 YFSETQ. The CDR3 is 17 amino acids. DNA for the CDR3: TGCGCCAGCAGCTCGCGACTAGCGGGAGGGCCGGGATACGAGCAGTACTTC. This encodes CASSSRLAGGPGYEQYF. Full variable domain (outside the CDR3, taken from reference TRBV5-1 and TRBJ2-7): KAGVTQTPRYLIKTRGQQVTLSCSPISGHRSVSWYQQTPGQGLQFLFEYFSETQRNKGNFPGRFSGRQFSNSRSEMNVSTLELGDSALYLCASSSRLAGGPGYEQYFGPGTRLTVT.

This clone was picked up one time. In nucleotides, the CDR3 is TGTGCCAGCAGTTCCGCAACGGGGGAGCAGTTCTTC. Amino acid sequence: CASSSATGEQFF. The chain carries TRBV28 and TRBJ2-1; D may be TRBD2 (5 bases). The CDR3 has 12 amino acids. V dropped 4 bases and J dropped 10 bases, with 11 bases sitting between them. Germline CDR1 is MDHEN and CDR2 is SYDVKM.

This clone appeared a single time. The chain joins TRBV5-6 to TRBJ2-5, with D possibly being TRBD1 (5 bases). From germline, CDR1 is SGHDT and CDR2 YYEEEE. The germline V and J ends were trimmed by 4 bases and 0 bases, with 13 bases remaining between them. This CDR3 spans 15 amino acids. The CDR3 sequence is CASSTGSGDQETQYF. The CDR3 DNA reads as TGTGCCAGCAGCACAGGATCAGGTGACCAAGAGACCCAGTACTTC.

The chain is built from TRBV9 and TRBJ2-1; TRBD2 is a possible D gene (5 bases). V was shortened by 0 bases and J by 0 bases, with 10 bases between the two germline ends. Germline CDR1 is SGDLS and CDR2 is YYNGEE. The CDR3 has 16 residues. The chain's CDR3 is CASSVVDGISYNEQFF. CDR3 DNA: TGTGCCAGCAGCGTAGTTGACGGGATCTCCTACAATGAGCAGTTCTTC. Using reference TRBV9 and TRBJ2-1 for the parts outside the CDR3, the full variable domain is DSGVTQTPKHLITATGQRVTLRCSPRSGDLSVYWYQQSLDQGLQFLIQYYNGEERAKGNILERFSAQQFPDLHSELNLSSLELGDSALYFCASSVVDGISYNEQFFGPGTRLTVL.

This clone was detected only a few times. V gene TRBV18 combines with J gene TRBJ2-7; possible D gene TRBD2, 7 bases. This CDR3 contains 13 residues. With 8 bases removed from V and 7 bases from J, the gap between germline ends came to 18 bases. Germline values: CDR1 KGHSH, CDR2 LQKENI. For the CDR3, the DNA is TGTGCCAGCCAACTTGCGGGGGCTTGGGAGCAGTACTTC. Translating it yields CASQLAGAWEQYF.

This sequence joins TRBV7-9 and TRBJ1-5; a possible D gene is TRBD1 (5 bases). Germline assignment: CDR1 SEHNR and CDR2 FQNEAQ (reference sequence). The CDR3 loop spans 13 amino acids. V was clipped by 7 bases and J by 6 bases, with 13 bases between them. CDR3 nucleotides: TGTGCCAGCACCCTCGGGGCGGGTCAGCCCCAGCATTTT. As protein: CASTLGAGQPQHF.

This chain uses TRBV29-1 with TRBJ1-1, with no clear D. The V gene lost 5 bases and the J gene lost 0 bases, with 10 bases spanning the gap. Germline loops: CDR1 SQVTM, CDR2 ANQGSEA. CDR3 length: 13 amino acids. The DNA of the CDR3 is TGCAGCGTTATCGGTGGCATGAACACTGAAGCTTTCTTT. Residues: CSVIGGMNTEAFF.

The sample holds one count of this clone. This chain links TRBV11-3 with TRBJ2-7, with D maybe TRBD2 (7 bases). Germline V gives CDR1 SGHNT, CDR2 YENEEA. CDR3 length equals 15 residues. V was trimmed by 5 bases and J by 0 bases, leaving 14 bases between them. The CDR3 nucleotides are TGTGCCAGCAGCATTCAGGGGAGGGGCTCCTACGAGCAGTACTTC. Residues: CASSIQGRGSYEQYF.

This clone came up a few times. The sample has other DNA sequences that encode this CDR3 too. The chain links TRBV13 to TRBJ1-1; D is ambiguous. The CDR3 is made up of 12 amino acids. CDR1 is PRHDT and CDR2 is FYEKMQ in the germline V gene (reference sequence). V was clipped by 5 bases and J by 1 base, with 5 bases between them. In DNA form, the CDR3 reads TGTGCCAGCAGCGGTTCGAACACTGAAGCTTTCTTT. It translates to CASSGSNTEAFF.

The table lists this clone with a few counts. This chain joins TRBV10-2 and TRBJ1-1; D remains ambiguous. Deletions cut 7 bases from V and 0 bases from J, with 3 bases between. There are 11 residues in the CDR3. Germline V gives CDR1 WSHSY, CDR2 SAAADI. The CDR3 spells CASTLNTEAFF. The CDR3 DNA reads as TGCGCCAGCACTCTGAACACTGAAGCTTTCTTT.

V and J are TRBV7-9 and TRBJ2-7; D is ambiguous. Germline V CDR1 and CDR2: SEHNR, FQNEAQ (reference sequence). The V gene lost 1 base and the J gene lost 2 bases, with 9 bases spanning the gap. CDR3 size: 14 residues. CDR3 residues: CASSLVYGPYEQYF. The CDR3 DNA reads TGTGCCAGCAGCTTAGTCTACGGTCCCTACGAGCAGTACTTC.

This chain joins TRBV11-2 and TRBJ2-5, with 7 bases matching TRBD1. With 4 bases clipped from V and 1 base from J, the junction kept 3 bases outside the gene matches. Germline V gene lookup returns CDR1 SGHAT and CDR2 FQNNGV. The CDR3 contains 14 residues. The CDR3 loop reads CASSSRDSQETQYF. The CDR3, as DNA: TGTGCCAGCAGCTCCCGGGACAGCCAAGAGACCCAGTACTTC.

The rearrangement joins TRBV11-2 to TRBJ2-7, with 7 bases identical to TRBD1. Losses at the gene ends were 0 bases for V and 6 bases for J; bases not matched to a gene: 11. The length of the CDR3 is 16 residues. The germline V gene has CDR1 SGHAT and CDR2 FQNNGV. CDR3: CASSLDRRAGGVEQYF. The CDR3 nucleotides read TGTGCCAGCAGCTTAGATCGTCGGGCAGGGGGTGTCGAGCAGTACTTC.

The rearrangement joins TRBV4-1 to TRBJ2-2; D may be TRBD1 (6 bases). The CDR3 has 17 residues. Per germline, CDR1 MGHRA and CDR2 YSYEKL. The V end lost 2 bases, the J end lost 0 bases, and 13 bases lay between the germline ends. CDR3 protein: CASSQPPDRPNTGELFF. CDR3 in DNA: TGCGCCAGCAGCCAACCACCCGACAGGCCGAACACCGGGGAGCTGTTTTTT.

V is TRBV4-2 and J is TRBJ1-3; D is uncertain. The ends were cut back, 1 base at V and 1 base at J, with 5 bases in the middle. Looked up from germline, CDR1 is LGHNA and CDR2 is YNFKEQ. The CDR3 is made up of 14 amino acids. The CDR3 region has the DNA TGTGCCAGCAGCCAAGTCCCTTCTGGAAACACCATATATTTT. It translates to CASSQVPSGNTIYF.

This clone was counted only a few times. The rearrangement joins TRBV7-6 to TRBJ2-1; 7 nucleotides match TRBD2. V lost 1 base and J lost 8; bases outside the gene matches: 8. This CDR3 has 15 residues. Germline CDR1 and CDR2: SGHVS and FNYEAQ. CDR3 bases: TGTGCCAGCAGCTTAGTGGCGACTAGCCGCCATGAGCAGTTCTTC. It translates to CASSLVATSRHEQFF.

The V call is TRBV9, the J call TRBJ2-2; 10 bases are a match to TRBD2. In germline, CDR1 is SGDLS, CDR2 YYNGEE. Unmatched junction bases numbered 6, after V lost 0 bases and J lost 4 bases. The CDR3 length is 17 residues. The CDR3 DNA is TGTGCCAGCAGCGTAGGGGGAGCGGGAGGGCCCACCGGGGAGCTGTTTTTT. Translated, it gives CASSVGGAGGPTGELFF.

The chain carries TRBV9 and TRBJ2-5, with no clear D. CDR1 and CDR2 (germline): SGDLS, YYNGEE. V lost 0 bases and J lost 2, with 8 bases in between. The CDR3 is 14 residues long. The CDR3 spells CASSVDGFQETQYF. DNA for the CDR3: TGTGCCAGCAGCGTAGACGGGTTTCAAGAGACCCAGTACTTC. Full variable domain (missing parts from reference TRBV9 and TRBJ2-5): DSGVTQTPKHLITATGQRVTLRCSPRSGDLSVYWYQQSLDQGLQFLIQYYNGEERAKGNILERFSAQQFPDLHSELNLSSLELGDSALYFCASSVDGFQETQYFGPGTRLLVL.